Listed here are 32 T cell receptor beta chains from one sample, sequenced in a study of metastatic and nonmetastatic thyroid tumors (dated by TCRdb to the early 2020s). No treatment had been received by any patient before thyroid surgery. Receptors were amplified or captured by PCR. Sequenced on an Illumina HiSeq 4000. TCRdb cleaned the public reads at Q25 with fastp, built clones with MiXCR and kept in-frame beta chains. The sample contains about 40,000 clones, over 9.5% of them found a single time. The ten largest make up around 25% of the sample. The sequenced sample was blood. The origin of the receptors is a female donor with papillary thyroid cancer or a benign thyroid nodule (not recorded which). Some clones in this sample may be carry-over from other donors' samples.

By sample fraction, this clone is medium-sized. This sequence joins TRBV27 and TRBJ1-1; possible D gene TRBD1, 6 bases. CDR3 length: 15 amino acids. CDR1 is MNHEY, CDR2 SMNVEV, per germline (reference sequence). V lost 2 bases and J lost 4, with 14 bases in between. The CDR3 DNA reads as TGTGCCAGCAGTTTAGACCCGGGGGCCGGCACTGAAGCTTTCTTT. The encoded protein is CASSLDPGAGTEAFF.

This clone was seen repeatedly, ten times or more. The rearrangement uses TRBV5-4 and TRBJ2-2; D might be TRBD2 (6 bases). The CDR3 extends over 13 amino acids. Germline loops: CDR1 SGHNT, CDR2 YYREEE (reference sequence). Trimming took off 10 bases at V and 3 bases at J, with 13 bases between the two ends. The CDR3 here is CAGGTPHTGELFF. Here the CDR3 DNA reads TGTGCCGGGGGGACTCCGCACACCGGGGAGCTGTTTTTT.

At least ten counts were recorded for this clone. Other nucleotide sequences from this sample produce the same CDR3. The rearrangement uses TRBV18 and TRBJ2-2; possible D gene TRBD1, 6 bases. Germline CDR1 reads KGHSH; CDR2 reads LQKENI. There are 14 residues in the CDR3. V was shortened by 3 bases and J by 5 bases, with 10 bases between the two germline ends. CDR3 in amino acids: CASSPPGQTGELFF. As DNA, the CDR3 is TGTGCCAGCTCACCCCCCGGACAGACCGGGGAGCTGTTTTTT.

Remarks on this clone: This clone may be a read error of a much larger clone one base away. This chain links TRBV20-1 with TRBJ2-7; the D gene is possibly TRBD1 (6 bases). Germline V gene lookup returns CDR1 DFQATT and CDR2 SNEGSKA (reference sequence). CDR3 size: 14 residues. Trimming cost V 5 bases and J 4 bases, with 18 bases left between them. CDR3: CSAPTPDSEYEQYF. In DNA form, the CDR3 reads TGCAGTGCTCCAACCCCGGACAGTGAATACGAGCAGTACTTC.

This clone was seen at least ten times. The chain has TRBV29-1 and TRBJ1-1, with unresolved D. The CDR3 consists of 13 residues. Germline CDR1 reads SQVTM; CDR2 reads ANQGSEA. V gave up 4 bases and J gave up 0 bases, with 9 bases separating them. CDR3 in amino acids: CSVAKLMNTEAFF. For the CDR3, the DNA is TGCAGCGTTGCCAAACTGATGAACACTGAAGCTTTCTTT.

This clone was observed a handful of times. A much more abundant neighbour one base away suggests this may be a read error. The genes are TRBV15 and TRBJ2-1; D may be TRBD1 (6 bases). Looked up from germline, CDR1 is LNHNV and CDR2 is YYDKDF (reference sequence). The CDR3 loop spans 13 amino acids. This CDR3 is CATRQGLYNERFF. The CDR3 DNA follows: TGTGCCACCAGGCAGGGGTTATACAATGAGCGGTTCTTC.

This clone was counted at least ten times. The chain links TRBV7-2 to TRBJ2-7; TRBD2 matches 10 bases. V shed 3 bases and J 4 bases; nucleotides not matched to a gene: 6. Germline assignment: CDR1 SGHTA and CDR2 FQGNSA. The CDR3 has 15 residues. The CDR3 DNA sequence: TGTGCCAGCAGCTTGGCTAGCGGGAGTCCGTACGAGCAGTACTTC. Its translation is CASSLASGSPYEQYF.

The table lists this clone with many counts. This chain links TRBV6-2 or TRBV6-3 with TRBJ2-1; D is possibly TRBD1 (6 bases). Trimming cost V 0 bases and J 7 bases, with 16 bases left between them. The CDR3 has 16 amino acids. CDR1 MNHEY and CDR2 SVGEGT come from the germline V gene. The CDR3 loop reads CASSYSTGKGINEQFF. The CDR3 DNA follows: TGTGCCAGCAGTTACTCCACAGGGAAAGGTATAAATGAGCAGTTCTTC.

This clone has just a few counts. V usage is TRBV19 and J usage is TRBJ2-2; unclear D gene. The CDR3 length is 13 residues. Germline values: CDR1 LNHDA, CDR2 SQIVND (reference sequence). Trimming pared 0 bases from V and 7 bases from J, leaving 6 bases between. The CDR3 DNA sequence: TGTGCCAGTAGTATAGAGCTGATCGGGGAGCTGTTTTTT. Translated: CASSIELIGELFF. Full variable domain (outside the CDR3, taken from reference TRBV19 and TRBJ2-2): DGGITQSPKYLFRKEGQNVTLSCEQNLNHDAMYWYRQDPGQGLRLIYYSQIVNDFQKGDIAEGYSVSREKKESFPLTVTSAQKNPTAFYLCASSIELIGELFFGEGSRLTVL.

This clone was detected a few times. An end of the junction differs from the germline gene, which may be a read error. This rearrangement joins TRBV6-5 to TRBJ2-2; no clear D gene. Germline CDR1 and CDR2: MNHEY and SVGAGI. This CDR3 has 14 amino acids. The CDR3 protein is CAISYSRGTGELFF. The DNA of the CDR3 is TGTGCCATCAGTTACAGCAGAGGCACCGGGGAGCTGTTTTTT.

This clone was seen ten or more times. The chain couples TRBV30 to TRBJ2-7; a possible D gene is TRBD2 (6 bases). The germline V gene encodes CDR1 GTSNPN and CDR2 SVGIG (reference sequence). V shed 3 bases and J shed 2 bases, with 17 bases lying between them. CDR3 length: 15 residues. CDR3 bases: TGTGCCTGGAGCCCTCCGGGACTCCTCGCCTACGAGCAGTACTTC. Encoded protein: CAWSPPGLLAYEQYF.

V and J are TRBV28 and TRBJ2-1; D possibly matches TRBD1 or TRBD2 (5 bases each). Between the trimmed V and J ends, which lost 5 bases and 7 bases, there was a span of 18 bases. Germline values: CDR1 MDHEN, CDR2 SYDVKM. This CDR3 comprises 15 residues. The CDR3 reads CASSPPRGPSNEQFF. The CDR3 bases are TGTGCCAGCAGTCCCCCCCGGGGACCAAGTAATGAGCAGTTCTTC.

Comment on this clone: Its ends do not fully match the called genes, so a read error is possible. Other DNA sequences in this specimen translate into the identical CDR3. The V and J genes are TRBV20-1 and TRBJ2-3, with 7 bases that match TRBD2. This CDR3 is built from 14 residues. CDR1 and CDR2 from the germline V gene are DFQATT and SNEGSKA (reference sequence). CDR3 nucleotide sequence: TGTAGTGCTAGAGTCGCTAGCGGTGCAGATACGCAGTATTTT. Its translation: CSARVASGADTQYF.

The table lists this clone with many counts. As DNA, the CDR3 is TGTGCCAGCAGTACCTATAGGTTCACAGATACGCAGTATTTT. It specifies CASSTYRFTDTQYF. This chain links TRBV7-2 with TRBJ2-3; no reliable D call. CDR3 length: 14 residues. From germline, CDR1 is SGHTA and CDR2 FQGNSA. V lost 6 bases and J lost 2, with 12 bases in between.

This clone has at least ten counts. The chain recombines TRBV5-1 with TRBJ1-1; D unclear. Germline V gives CDR1 SGHRS, CDR2 YFSETQ. Trimming removed 4 bases at V and 6 bases at J, with 10 bases between. This CDR3 has 12 amino acids. The CDR3 coding sequence is TGCGCCAGCAGCCCGGATTGGTCTGAAGCTTTCTTT. It yields the protein CASSPDWSEAFF.

This clone was detected ten times or more. The chain uses TRBV27 and TRBJ2-5, with 8 bases that match TRBD1. The CDR3 totals 15 residues. The germline V gene has CDR1 MNHEY and CDR2 SMNVEV (reference sequence). J gave up 4 bases and V 6 bases, and 10 bases lay outside the gene matches. Written as DNA, the CDR3 is TGTGCCAGCAGGTCCAGGGGGCTGGGAAGAGAGACCCAGTACTTC. Protein: CASRSRGLGRETQYF.

This clone appeared many times. The junction does not match germline at one end; this may be a read error. The V call is TRBV7-8, the J call TRBJ2-1; TRBD1 aligns across 9 bases. Germline V gives CDR1 SGHVS, CDR2 FQNEAQ. This CDR3 has 14 residues. DNA for the CDR3: TGTACCAGCAGTTCCCGGACAGGGGACAATGAGCAGTTCTTC. It translates to CTSSSRTGDNEQFF.

This clone came up many times. The chain recombines TRBV20-1 with TRBJ2-7; TRBD2 matches 9 bases. The CDR3 consists of 14 residues. Losses at the gene ends were 0 bases for V and 6 bases for J; bases not matched to a gene: 6. CDR1 is DFQATT, CDR2 SNEGSKA, per germline (reference sequence). In DNA form, the CDR3 reads TGCAGTGCTAGAGACATAGCGGGAGTAGGCGAGCAGTACTTC. Residues: CSARDIAGVGEQYF.

The chain couples TRBV6-2 or TRBV6-3 to TRBJ1-5; 12 bases align to TRBD1. Looked up from germline, CDR1 is MNHEY and CDR2 is SVGEGT. V dropped 4 bases and J dropped 6; count of bases not matched to a gene: 7. The CDR3 is 16 residues long. CDR3 region: CASSSAGTGGIQPQHF. CDR3 coding DNA: TGTGCCAGCAGTTCCGCCGGGACAGGGGGCATTCAGCCCCAGCATTTT.

This clone has at least ten counts. The J gene is TRBJ2-2, the V gene TRBV24-1, with D maybe TRBD2 (7 bases). This CDR3 has 17 amino acids. CDR1 is KGHDR, CDR2 SFDVKD, per germline. Between the trimmed V and J ends, which lost 3 bases and 0 bases, there was a span of 13 bases. The CDR3 loop reads CATSDAGGHSNTGELFF. CDR3 bases: TGTGCCACCAGTGATGCCGGGGGGCACTCGAACACCGGGGAGCTGTTTTTT.

The V and J genes are TRBV7-9 and TRBJ2-7; weak D call: TRBD2 (5 bases). Germline assignment: CDR1 SEHNR and CDR2 FQNEAQ (reference sequence). The V end lost 5 bases, the J end lost 2 bases, and 16 bases lay between the germline ends. This CDR3 is built from 15 residues. CDR3 sequence: CASSDTGSLPYEQYF. The CDR3, as DNA: TGTGCCAGCAGCGACACGGGGTCCCTCCCCTACGAGCAGTACTTC. The full variable domain, with the rest looked up from reference TRBV7-9 and TRBJ2-7, is DTGVSQNPRHKITKRGQNVTFRCDPISEHNRLYWYRQTLGQGPEFLTYFQNEAQLEKSRLLSDRFSAERPKGSFSTLEIQRTEQGDSAMYLCASSDTGSLPYEQYFGPGTRLTVT.

At least ten counts were recorded for this clone. The V call is TRBV11-2, the J call TRBJ2-3, with TRBD2 matching over 12 bases. The CDR3 extends over 19 amino acids. V shed 2 bases and J 4 bases; nucleotides not matched to a gene: 13. Germline CDR1 is SGHAT and CDR2 is FQNNGV. The CDR3 coding sequence is TGTGCCAGCAGCTTATATAGTCTAGCGGGAGGGCCCGGCGCAGATACGCAGTATTTT. Translation: CASSLYSLAGGPGADTQYF.

This clone was detected ten times or more. This chain joins TRBV10-3 and TRBJ1-1, with 10 nucleotides matching TRBD1. There are 15 residues in the CDR3. V trimming: 6 bases; J trimming: 1 base; junction bases outside the gene matches: 5. The germline CDR1 and CDR2 sequences are ENHRY and SYGVKD. The CDR3: CAIRQDRGRNTEAFF. CDR3 in DNA: TGTGCCATCAGACAAGACAGGGGGCGGAACACTGAAGCTTTCTTT.

This clone occurred many times. V usage is TRBV20-1 and J usage is TRBJ1-6, with 9 bases fitting TRBD1. CDR1 and CDR2 from the germline V gene are DFQATT and SNEGSKA (reference sequence). V gave up 5 bases and J gave up 10 bases; unmatched junction bases: 9. The CDR3 runs to 14 residues. The CDR3, as DNA: TGCAGTGCTGAGGGGACAGGGTCAGGGTCACCCCTCCACTTT. Translating it yields CSAEGTGSGSPLHF.

V gene TRBV5-1 combines with J gene TRBJ2-1; TRBD2 might be the D (6 bases). The germline V and J ends were trimmed by 4 bases and 5 bases, with 22 bases remaining between them. This CDR3 comprises 17 residues. Germline V gene sequence: CDR1 SGHRS, CDR2 YFSETQ. CDR3 protein: CASSPLPGAGDNNEQFF. The CDR3 DNA reads TGCGCCAGCAGCCCCCTCCCGGGAGCGGGCGATAACAATGAGCAGTTCTTC.

This clone showed up just a few times. A much larger clone sits a single nucleotide away, making a read error possible. The CDR3 ends on some other residue instead of the conserved phenylalanine or tryptophan, so this is likely a read error. The chain recombines TRBV27 with TRBJ2-3, with 7 positions matching TRBD2. J was trimmed by 1 base and V by 10 bases; bases with no gene match: 14. This CDR3 has 16 amino acids. Germline CDR1 reads MNHEY; CDR2 reads SMNVEV (reference sequence). The CDR3 region is CATSPGASGGTDTQYS. For the CDR3, the DNA is TGTGCCACCTCTCCTGGGGCTAGCGGAGGCACAGATACGCAGTATTCT.

This chain connects TRBV9 to TRBJ1-1; the D gene is possibly TRBD1 (6 bases). The CDR3 totals 15 residues. Germline loops: CDR1 SGDLS, CDR2 YYNGEE. Deletions cut 3 bases from V and 5 bases from J, with 17 bases between. In DNA form, the CDR3 reads TGTGCCAGCAGCGCCCTGGACAGCCCATCGACTGAAGCTTTCTTT. This sequence encodes CASSALDSPSTEAFF.

On this clone: A read error may be the cause here, since a much bigger clone is one base away. The chain is built from TRBV11-3 and TRBJ1-1; TRBD1 agrees at 7 bases. V lost 5 bases, J lost 2 bases, and 8 bases stayed unmatched. Germline values: CDR1 SGHNT, CDR2 YENEEA. This CDR3 is built from 15 residues. CDR3 sequence reads: CASSTRTGINTEAFF. CDR3 bases: TGTGCCAGCAGCACCCGGACAGGTATTAACACTGAAGCTTTCTTT.

This clone was picked up a small number of times. The chain joins TRBV6-4 to TRBJ2-3; 9 bases fit TRBD1. V shed 6 bases, J shed 6 bases, and the junction held 10 bases outside the gene matches. Germline loops: CDR1 MRHNA, CDR2 SNTAGT. The length of the CDR3 is 15 residues. DNA of the CDR3: TGTGCCAGCAGCAATTTCGGGACAGGGTTGGATACGCAGTATTTT. Amino acids: CASSNFGTGLDTQYF.

This clone was found a few times. This chain connects TRBV6-1 to TRBJ2-3; D gene unclear. The CDR3 has 14 residues. Trimming left V 1 base short and J 6 bases short, with 11 bases between. From germline, CDR1 is MNHNS and CDR2 SASEGT. Here the CDR3 DNA reads TGTGCCAGCAGTGAAGACTATGGTAGCGATACGCAGTATTTT. Protein: CASSEDYGSDTQYF.

This clone has at least ten counts. The V gene is TRBV12-3 or TRBV12-4, the J gene TRBJ2-7; 8 bases map to TRBD2. Trimming at V came to 6 bases and at J to 2 bases, leaving 12 bases not matched to a gene. The CDR3 loop spans 16 amino acids. DNA of the CDR3: TGTGCCAGCAGCTTCTCGGGGGGGGGCGGCACCTACGAGCAGTACTTC. Residues: CASSFSGGGGTYEQYF.

In this sample, this clone turned up many times. The chain employs TRBV6-2 or TRBV6-3 and TRBJ2-1, with 11 bases identical to TRBD2. The V and J ends lost 9 bases and 3 bases, in that order; junction bases with no gene match: 4. Germline-derived CDR1 and CDR2 are MNHEY and SVGEGT. The CDR3 extends over 14 amino acids. The CDR3 is CASRTSGFYNEQFF. Here the CDR3 DNA reads TGTGCCAGTCGGACTAGCGGGTTCTACAATGAGCAGTTCTTC.